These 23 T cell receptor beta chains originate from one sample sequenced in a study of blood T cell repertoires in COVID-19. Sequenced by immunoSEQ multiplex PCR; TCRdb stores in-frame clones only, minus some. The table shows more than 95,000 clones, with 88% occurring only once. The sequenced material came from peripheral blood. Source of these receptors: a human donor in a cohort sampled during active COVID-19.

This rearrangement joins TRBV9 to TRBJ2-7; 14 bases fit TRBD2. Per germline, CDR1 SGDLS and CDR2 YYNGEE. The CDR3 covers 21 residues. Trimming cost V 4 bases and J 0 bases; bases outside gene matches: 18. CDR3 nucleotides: TGTGCCAGCAGCATGTGGGAACCGGGACTAGCGGGAGCGATTACCTCCTACGAGCAGTACTTC. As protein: CASSMWEPGLAGAITSYEQYF.

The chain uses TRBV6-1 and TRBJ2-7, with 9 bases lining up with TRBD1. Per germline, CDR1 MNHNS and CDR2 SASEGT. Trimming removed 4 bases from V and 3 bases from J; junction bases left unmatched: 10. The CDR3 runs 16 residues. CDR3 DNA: TGTGCCAGCAGTGCACTACCCTCGGGACAGGGCTACGAGCAGTACTTC. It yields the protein CASSALPSGQGYEQYF.

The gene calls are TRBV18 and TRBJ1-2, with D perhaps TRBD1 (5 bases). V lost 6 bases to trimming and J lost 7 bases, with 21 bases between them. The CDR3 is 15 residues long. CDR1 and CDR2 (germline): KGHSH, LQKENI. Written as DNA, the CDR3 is TGTGCCAGCTCCTCCCAGGCGGCGGGACCGGGTGGCTACACCTTC. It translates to CASSSQAAGPGGYTF.

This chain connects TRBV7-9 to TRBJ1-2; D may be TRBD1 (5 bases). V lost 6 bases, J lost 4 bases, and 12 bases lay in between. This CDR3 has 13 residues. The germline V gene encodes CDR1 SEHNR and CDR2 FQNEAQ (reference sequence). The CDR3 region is CASSGGGGYGYTF. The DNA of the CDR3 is TGTGCCAGCAGTGGGGGAGGTGGCTATGGCTACACCTTC.

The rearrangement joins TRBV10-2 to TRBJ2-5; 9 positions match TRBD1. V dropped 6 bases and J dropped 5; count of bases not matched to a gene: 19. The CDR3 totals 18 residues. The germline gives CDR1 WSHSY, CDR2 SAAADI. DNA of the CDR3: TGCGCCAGCAGCGTTAAACAACTCCCCGGGACAGGGAGGGAGACCCAGTACTTC. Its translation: CASSVKQLPGTGRETQYF.

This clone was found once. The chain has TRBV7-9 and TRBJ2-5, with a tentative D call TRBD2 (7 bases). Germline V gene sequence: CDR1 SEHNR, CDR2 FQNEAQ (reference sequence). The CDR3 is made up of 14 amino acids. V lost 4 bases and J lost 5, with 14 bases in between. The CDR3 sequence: CASSWGGVGETQYF. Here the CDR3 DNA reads TGTGCCAGCAGCTGGGGGGGCGTTGGGGAGACCCAGTACTTC.

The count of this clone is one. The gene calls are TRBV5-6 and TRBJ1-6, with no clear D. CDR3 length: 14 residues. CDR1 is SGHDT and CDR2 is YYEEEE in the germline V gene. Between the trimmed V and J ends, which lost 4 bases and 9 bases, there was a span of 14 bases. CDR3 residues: CASSPDFGFSPLHF. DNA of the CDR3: TGTGCCAGCAGCCCGGATTTCGGGTTTTCACCCCTCCACTTT.

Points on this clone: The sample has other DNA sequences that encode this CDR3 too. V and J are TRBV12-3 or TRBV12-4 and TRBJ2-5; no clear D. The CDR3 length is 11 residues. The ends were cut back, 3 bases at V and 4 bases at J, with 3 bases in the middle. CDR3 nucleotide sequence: TGTGCCAGCAGTTTGCGAGAGACCCAGTACTTC. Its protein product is CASSLRETQYF.

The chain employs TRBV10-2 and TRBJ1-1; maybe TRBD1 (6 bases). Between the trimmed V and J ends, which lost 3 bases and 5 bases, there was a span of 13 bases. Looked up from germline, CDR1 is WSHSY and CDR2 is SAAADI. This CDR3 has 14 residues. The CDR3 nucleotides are TGCGCCAGCAGTGACCTGGGGGGGCGGACTGAAGCTTTCTTT. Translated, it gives CASSDLGGRTEAFF.

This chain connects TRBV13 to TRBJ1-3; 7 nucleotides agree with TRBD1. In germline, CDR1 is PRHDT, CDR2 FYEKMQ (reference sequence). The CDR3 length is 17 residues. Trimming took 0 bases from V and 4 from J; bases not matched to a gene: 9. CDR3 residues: CASSLGFLRGRGNTIYF. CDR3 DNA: TGTGCCAGCAGCTTAGGGTTTCTGAGGGGGCGCGGAAACACCATATATTTT.

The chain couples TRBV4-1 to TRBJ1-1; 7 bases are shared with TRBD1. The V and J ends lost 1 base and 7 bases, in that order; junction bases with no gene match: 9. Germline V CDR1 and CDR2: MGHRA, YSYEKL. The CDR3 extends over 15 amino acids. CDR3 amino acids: CASSQGTGRQGEAFF. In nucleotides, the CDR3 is TGCGCCAGCAGCCAAGGGACAGGTCGGCAGGGTGAAGCTTTCTTT.

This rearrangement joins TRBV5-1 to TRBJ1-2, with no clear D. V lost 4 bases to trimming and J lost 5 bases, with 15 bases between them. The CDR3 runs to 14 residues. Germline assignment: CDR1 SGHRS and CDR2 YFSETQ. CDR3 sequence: CASSPSEFRYGYTF. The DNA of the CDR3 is TGCGCCAGCAGCCCTTCGGAGTTCCGATATGGCTACACCTTC.

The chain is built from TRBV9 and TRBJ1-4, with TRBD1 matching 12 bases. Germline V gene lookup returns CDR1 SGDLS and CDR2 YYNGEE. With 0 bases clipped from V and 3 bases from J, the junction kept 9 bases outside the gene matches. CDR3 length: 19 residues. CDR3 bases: TGTGCCAGCAGCGTAGATCCCGGGACAGGGGGCACGGCTAATGAAAAACTGTTTTTT. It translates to CASSVDPGTGGTANEKLFF.

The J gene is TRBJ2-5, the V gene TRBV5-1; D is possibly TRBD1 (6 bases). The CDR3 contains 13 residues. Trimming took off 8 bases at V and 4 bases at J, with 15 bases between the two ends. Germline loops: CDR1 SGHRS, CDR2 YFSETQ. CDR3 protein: CASNRVPGETQYF. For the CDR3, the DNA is TGCGCCAGTAACAGGGTCCCGGGAGAGACCCAGTACTTC. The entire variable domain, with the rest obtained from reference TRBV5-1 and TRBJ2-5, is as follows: KAGVTQTPRYLIKTRGQQVTLSCSPISGHRSVSWYQQTPGQGLQFLFEYFSETQRNKGNFPGRFSGRQFSNSRSEMNVSTLELGDSALYLCASNRVPGETQYFGPGTRLLVL.

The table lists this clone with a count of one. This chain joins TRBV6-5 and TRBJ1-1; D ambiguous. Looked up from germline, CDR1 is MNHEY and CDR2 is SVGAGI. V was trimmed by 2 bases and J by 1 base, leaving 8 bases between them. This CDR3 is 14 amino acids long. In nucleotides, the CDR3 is TGTGCCAGCAGTTACGCGGGCACGAACACTGAAGCTTTCTTT. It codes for CASSYAGTNTEAFF.

This chain's CDR3 is CASSAGLIPGANVLTF. CDR3 in DNA: TGTGCCAGCAGTGCGGGGTTAATCCCTGGGGCCAACGTCCTGACTTTC. The chain recombines TRBV6-1 with TRBJ2-6; D perhaps matches TRBD2 (5 bases). V was shortened by 4 bases and J by 2 bases, with 12 bases between the two germline ends. Germline-derived CDR1 and CDR2 are MNHNS and SASEGT. CDR3 length: 16 amino acids.

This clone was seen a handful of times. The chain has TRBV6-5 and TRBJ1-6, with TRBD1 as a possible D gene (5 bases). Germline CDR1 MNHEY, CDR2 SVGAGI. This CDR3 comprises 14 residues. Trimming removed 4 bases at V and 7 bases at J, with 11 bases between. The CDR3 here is CASSLYGGNSPLHF. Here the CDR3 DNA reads TGTGCCAGCAGTTTATACGGGGGGAATTCACCCCTCCACTTT.

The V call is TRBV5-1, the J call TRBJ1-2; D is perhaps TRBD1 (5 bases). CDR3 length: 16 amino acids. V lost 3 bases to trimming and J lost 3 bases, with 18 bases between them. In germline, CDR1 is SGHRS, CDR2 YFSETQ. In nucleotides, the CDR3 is TGCGCCAGCAGCTCGATGGGGCCACCCGAGGACTATGGCTACACCTTC. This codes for CASSSMGPPEDYGYTF.

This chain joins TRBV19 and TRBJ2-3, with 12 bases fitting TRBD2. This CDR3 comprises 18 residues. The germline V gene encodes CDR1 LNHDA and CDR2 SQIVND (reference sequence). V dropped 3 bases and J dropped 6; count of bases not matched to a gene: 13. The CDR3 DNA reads TGTGCCAGTAGTATCGAGACTAGCGGGAGTTTATTTACGGATACGCAGTATTTT. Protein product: CASSIETSGSLFTDTQYF.

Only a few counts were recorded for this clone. Here the CDR3 reads CASSYALTGVRSGANVLTF. The CDR3 coding sequence is TGTGCCAGCAGTTACGCACTGACAGGAGTCCGCTCTGGGGCCAACGTCCTGACTTTC. This chain joins TRBV28 and TRBJ2-6; tentatively, D is TRBD1 (6 bases). Germline lookup yields CDR1 MDHEN and CDR2 SYDVKM. The CDR3 totals 19 residues. V lost 4 bases and J lost 0, with 19 bases in between.

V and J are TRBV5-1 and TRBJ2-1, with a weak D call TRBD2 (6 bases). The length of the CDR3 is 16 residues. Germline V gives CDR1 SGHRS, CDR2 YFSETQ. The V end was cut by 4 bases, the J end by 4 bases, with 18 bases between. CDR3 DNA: TGCGCCAGCAGCGCCGGATCCTCGGGACTGTACAATGAGCAGTTCTTC. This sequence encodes CASSAGSSGLYNEQFF.

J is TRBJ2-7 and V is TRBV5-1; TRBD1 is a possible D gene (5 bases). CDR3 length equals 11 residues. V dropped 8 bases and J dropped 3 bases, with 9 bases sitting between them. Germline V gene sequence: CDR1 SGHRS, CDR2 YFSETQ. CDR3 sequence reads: CASGQGYEQYF. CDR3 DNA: TGCGCCAGTGGGCAGGGCTACGAGCAGTACTTC.

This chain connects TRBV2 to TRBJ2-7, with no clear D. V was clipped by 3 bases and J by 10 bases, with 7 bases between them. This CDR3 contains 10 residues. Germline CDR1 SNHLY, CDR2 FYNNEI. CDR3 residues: CASSDTLQYF. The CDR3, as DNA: TGTGCCAGCAGTGATACTCTTCAGTACTTC.